These T cell receptor beta chains were read from a single sample in a study of STAT5B mutations in CD4+ large granular lymphocyte leukemia. Produced via immunoSEQ multiplex PCR; TCRdb's table is partial and in-frame only. The sample has some 45,000 clones; about 86% are singletons. The sequenced material came from CD4+ T cells from blood buffy coats. These receptors were obtained from a human donor in good health. Each CDR3 is given with its conserved first and last residue. D genes are given only for firm matches. Expanded clones get a size class; other rows say once, few or many, or leave the size out.

D gene	J gene	clone size	V gene	CDR3 length	CDR3 DNA	CDR3 protein
TRBD1	TRBJ1-1	NA	TRBV18	20	TGTGCCAGCTCACCACGCTTGGGACTTGGGATGACAGGGAATAACACTGAAGCTTTCTTT	CASSPRLGLGMTGNNTEAFF
NA	TRBJ2-5	NA	TRBV28	14	TGTGCCAGCAGTTTCAGGGGTCGCGTTGAGACCCAGTACTTC	CASSFRGRVETQYF
TRBD2	TRBJ2-1	NA	TRBV4-2	17	TGTGCCAGCAGCCATAGCGCCGGGACTAGCTCCTACAATGAGCAGTTCTTC	CASSHSAGTSSYNEQFF
NA	TRBJ1-2	NA	TRBV28	17	TGTGCCAGCAGCCGAGAGGAATCCCAGGCTCGGAGCTATGGCTACACCTTC	CASSREESQARSYGYTF
NA	TRBJ2-5	NA	TRBV6-6	15	TGTGCCAGCGCTTCCGGGGCCAACAGGGAGGAGACCCAGTACTTC	CASASGANREETQYF
NA	TRBJ2-1	few	TRBV18	12	TGTGCCAGCTCAGGCGATGGGGGAAAGCAGTTCTTC	CASSGDGGKQFF
NA	TRBJ2-5	NA	TRBV5-1	14	TGCGCCAGCAGCTCCGGGGGCCAGCCGGGGACCCAGTACTTC	CASSSGGQPGTQYF
NA	TRBJ2-7	NA	TRBV27	17	TGTGCCAGCAGTTTATCGTGGGGGTTAGTGAGGGAAATGGAGCAGTACTTC	CASSLSWGLVREMEQYF
NA	TRBJ2-7	NA	TRBV7-2	15	TGTGCCAGCAGCTTAGGTCCGCCTCCCTCGGGTGAGCAGTACTTC	CASSLGPPPSGEQYF
TRBD1	TRBJ1-3	NA	TRBV6-5	15	TGTGCCAGCAGTTACTCTCAGGGGGCCGGAAACACCATATATTTT	CASSYSQGAGNTIYF
NA	TRBJ2-7	NA	TRBV7-2	15	TGTGCCAGCAGCTTAGAGCTCGGACGGAACTACGAGCAGTACTTC	CASSLELGRNYEQYF
TRBD1	TRBJ1-1	NA	TRBV7-9	19	TGTGCCAGCGGCCAAACCCCGAGGGCCGTGGGACAGGGGGACACTGAAGCTTTCTTT	CASGQTPRAVGQGDTEAFF
TRBD1	TRBJ1-4	NA	TRBV28	14	TGTGCCAGCAGTGCGGGACAGCTTAATGAAAAACTGTTTTTT	CASSAGQLNEKLFF
TRBD1	TRBJ1-3	NA	TRBV7-9	15	TGTGCCAGCAGCCCGGGACAGGGGAGAGGAAACACCATATATTTT	CASSPGQGRGNTIYF
TRBD1	TRBJ1-1	NA	TRBV5-4	14	TGTGCCAGCAGGCAGGGACAGGAGAACACTGAAGCTTTCTTT	CASRQGQENTEAFF
NA	TRBJ2-3	NA	TRBV6-6	14	TGTGCCAGCAGGAAGGCGGCTGGCACAGATACGCAGTATTTT	CASRKAAGTDTQYF
NA	TRBJ2-7	NA	TRBV11-2	15	TGTGCCAGCAGCTCCCAAACCGGGACCGTCCACGAGCAGTACTTC	CASSSQTGTVHEQYF
NA	TRBJ2-7	NA	TRBV15	13	TGTGCCACCAGCAGAGTAGGGGGCTACGAGCAGTACTTC	CATSRVGGYEQYF
TRBD2	TRBJ2-1	few	TRBV7-3	16	TGTGCCAGCAGCCCGGGGCAGCGGGAAATATACAATGAGCAGTTCTTC	CASSPGQREIYNEQFF
NA	TRBJ1-1	NA	TRBV30	11	TGTGCCTGGAATTACCACACTGAAGCTTTCTTT	CAWNYHTEAFF
NA	TRBJ1-3	NA	TRBV28	16	TGTGCCAGCAGTTCCCCCGAGGGAGTTATAGGAAACACCATATATTTT	CASSSPEGVIGNTIYF
TRBD1	TRBJ2-7	once	TRBV27	16	TGTGCCAGCAGTTTACTGAGGACAGGGGCCCCCTACGAGCAGTACTTC	CASSLLRTGAPYEQYF
TRBD1	TRBJ1-2	NA	TRBV28	15	TGTGCCAGCAGCCTCCACAGGGGGCGACGGAATGGCTACACCTTC	CASSLHRGRRNGYTF
NA	TRBJ2-5	once	TRBV7-8	14	TGTGCCAGCAGCATCGACTACTTACAAGAGACCCAGTACTTC	CASSIDYLQETQYF
NA	TRBJ2-2	NA	TRBV18	16	TGTGCCAGCTCACCACTCCTGGCGGCTGGCACCGGGGAGCTGTTTTTT	CASSPLLAAGTGELFF
NA	TRBJ1-6	once	TRBV7-2	16	TGTGCCAGCAGCCCTCAGGGGACTTACTATAATTCACCCCTCCACTTT	CASSPQGTYYNSPLHF
NA	TRBJ2-1	once	TRBV7-9	15	TGTGCCAGCAGCTTTACCCTAGCGACATACAATGAGCAGTTCTTC	CASSFTLATYNEQFF
NA	TRBJ2-3	NA	TRBV2	12	TGTGCCAGCAGTGGCGACACAGATACGCAGTATTTT	CASSGDTDTQYF
TRBD2	TRBJ2-5	NA	TRBV5-1	16	TGCGCCAGCAGTCCCGGGACTAGCGGGGGTGGTGAGACCCAGTACTTC	CASSPGTSGGGETQYF
NA	TRBJ1-1	NA	TRBV7-6	15	TGTGCCAGCAGAGCCGGAGTAAGGAGGAACACTGAAGCTTTCTTT	CASRAGVRRNTEAFF
TRBD2	TRBJ2-5	once	TRBV5-1	16	TGCGCCAGCAGAACTGCTAGCGGGAGAATTGGAGAGACCCAGTACTTC	CASRTASGRIGETQYF
NA	TRBJ1-2	NA	TRBV28	13	TGTGCCAGCATTTCGGTTCTCCTTGAAGGCTACACCTTC	CASISVLLEGYTF
NA	TRBJ1-2	NA	TRBV4-3	13	TGCGCCAGCAGCCTACAGGGCGGGTATGGCTACACCTTC	CASSLQGGYGYTF
NA	TRBJ1-3	NA	TRBV4-1	16	TGCGCCAGCAGCCAAGTAGTGAAGGGCTCTGGAAACACCATATATTTT	CASSQVVKGSGNTIYF
NA	TRBJ1-1	NA	TRBV5-8	13	TGTGCCAGCAGCTTGGAGGAGAGGACTGAAGCTTTCTTT	CASSLEERTEAFF
NA	TRBJ2-7	NA	TRBV7-8	13	TGTGCCAGCAGCCCCGACCGAGCCTACGAGCAGTACTTC	CASSPDRAYEQYF
NA	TRBJ2-7	NA	TRBV7-2	13	TGTGCCAGCAGGACAGGCCCCTCCTACGAGCAGTACTTC	CASRTGPSYEQYF
NA	TRBJ1-3	NA	TRBV18	14	TGTGCCAGCTCCCCGGACCAAATTGGAAACACCATATATTTT	CASSPDQIGNTIYF
TRBD1	TRBJ2-7	NA	TRBV27	15	TGTGCCAGCAGTTTATACCGGGACAGGGGGTCCGAGCAGTACTTC	CASSLYRDRGSEQYF
NA	TRBJ1-2	few	TRBV7-3	13	TGTGCCAGCAGCTTAACGGGTGGCTATGGCTACACCTTC	CASSLTGGYGYTF
TRBD2	TRBJ2-1	NA	TRBV27	15	TGTGCCAGCAGTTTTGCGGGGGAAACCTACAATGAGCAGTTCTTC	CASSFAGETYNEQFF
TRBD2	TRBJ2-3	few	TRBV11-2	16	TGTGCCAGCAGCCCGCAACTAGCGATGAGCACAGATACGCAGTATTTT	CASSPQLAMSTDTQYF
NA	TRBJ1-1	NA	TRBV19	15	TGTGCCAGTAGTTCGGGGAAAGGGGCTGGAACTGAAGCTTTCTTT	CASSSGKGAGTEAFF
TRBD1	TRBJ1-3	once	TRBV6-6	16	TGTGCCAGCACCCTACAGGGGGCCCTCTCTGGAAACACCATATATTTT	CASTLQGALSGNTIYF
NA	TRBJ1-2	NA	TRBV10-3	14	TGTGCCATCAGTGACCAGGGGACGAACTATGGCTACACCTTC	CAISDQGTNYGYTF
TRBD2	TRBJ2-3	NA	TRBV11-2	15	TGTGCCAGCAGCCAGACTAGCGGGATTGCAGATACGCAGTATTTT	CASSQTSGIADTQYF
NA	TRBJ1-3	NA	TRBV5-1	15	TGCGCCAGCAGCTTTCGGCAGGGCGGCGGAAACACCATATATTTT	CASSFRQGGGNTIYF
NA	TRBJ2-3	NA	TRBV10-1	14	TGCGCCAGCAGTCAATCTAGGGACACAGATACGCAGTATTTT	CASSQSRDTDTQYF
NA	TRBJ2-6	NA	TRBV2	14	TGTGCCAGCAGTGGTAGTCGGGGGGCCAACGTCCTGACTTTC	CASSGSRGANVLTF
NA	TRBJ1-4	NA	TRBV5-8	14	TGTGCCAGCAGTTATGACGGGACGTATGAAAAACTGTTTTTT	CASSYDGTYEKLFF
NA	TRBJ2-7	NA	TRBV4-1	14	TGCGCCAGCAGCCACGTTGGGACTCTCCACGAGCAGTACTTC	CASSHVGTLHEQYF
NA	TRBJ1-1	NA	TRBV30	13	TGTGCCTGGAGTTTGCATATGAACACTGAAGCTTTCTTT	CAWSLHMNTEAFF
NA	TRBJ1-1	NA	TRBV30	15	TGTGCCTGCCTTAAGAGGACTTTTTCGAACACTGAAGCTTTCTTT	CACLKRTFSNTEAFF
NA	TRBJ2-7	few	TRBV7-9	14	TGTGCCAGCAGCTTAGCGAGCAGTAACTACGAGCAGTACTTC	CASSLASSNYEQYF
NA	TRBJ2-1	once	TRBV18	15	TGTGCCAGCTCACCAATTGGGCGTGTGGACAATGAGCAGTTCTTC	CASSPIGRVDNEQFF
TRBD2	TRBJ2-1	NA	TRBV7-8	16	TGTGCCAGCAGCTTAGTGTCCGGACTAGCGTCCAATGAGCAGTTCTTC	CASSLVSGLASNEQFF
TRBD1	TRBJ1-1	NA	TRBV6-6	14	TGTGCCAGCAGTTACACAGGGGGAAACACTGAAGCTTTCTTT	CASSYTGGNTEAFF
NA	TRBJ2-5	NA	TRBV29-1	12	TGCAGCGCTAGCGAGGGGGCGGAGACCCAGTACTTC	CSASEGAETQYF